This note documents a single T cell receptor (beta chain) sequence. The sample belongs to a study of blood T cell repertoires in COVID-19. As for the study in general: Researchers got acute and convalescent COVID-19 samples from the United States, Italy and Spain. Sample material is recorded as cDNA or gDNA derived from T cells, B-cell-depleted T cells, or PBMCs.

Original handling: How many nucleated cells were present was estimated from reference gene primer amplification. Sequencing was performed with immunoSEQ multiplex PCR; in TCRdb, only in-frame clones are kept and a portion is missing. The D gene and trimming were derived from the DNA, and the V and J assignments and clone size from that table. The data show fewer than 200,000 clones, 84% seen once. The source of this sequence is a human donor in a cohort sampled during active COVID-19. The source material was peripheral blood.

CDR3 region: CASSIRVSTGELFF. CDR3 nucleotide sequence: TGTGCCAGCAGCATCCGGGTTTCGACCGGGGAGCTGTTTTTT. V gene TRBV27 combines with J gene TRBJ2-2; D is unclear. Germline V CDR1 and CDR2: MNHEY, SMNVEV (reference sequence). Trimming shortened V by 6 bases and J by 5 bases, and 13 bases separated the two germline ends. The CDR3 is made up of 14 amino acids.